The 22 T cell receptor beta chains in this list originate from one sample, sequenced in a study of PD-L1 blockade in urothelial cancer. TCRdb keeps only in-frame clones here, not all; method: immunoSEQ multiplex PCR. The sample shows 66,000 or so clones, roughly 90% of them seen only once. Noted time point: peripheral blood 6 weeks after treatment start. Source: PBMCs, taken around atezolizumab (anti-PD-L1) treatment. The source of these receptors is a man aged 55 to 70 with urothelial cancer.

This chain uses TRBV7-2 with TRBJ1-2, with a tentative D call TRBD1 (6 bases). The V end lost 2 bases, the J end lost 0 bases, and 13 bases lay between the germline ends. CDR1 and CDR2 from the germline V gene are SGHTA and FQGNSA. The CDR3 is 16 amino acids. The CDR3 is CASSLSLRGANYGYTF. DNA for the CDR3: TGTGCCAGCAGCTTATCGCTCAGGGGCGCTAACTATGGCTACACCTTC.

The chain links TRBV28 to TRBJ2-2; D may be TRBD2 (6 bases). V shed 2 bases and J shed 5 bases, with 12 bases lying between them. The germline V gene encodes CDR1 MDHEN and CDR2 SYDVKM. The CDR3 has 15 residues. The CDR3 region has the DNA TGTGCCAGCAGTTTAGCGGGGATATCGACCGGGGAGCTGTTTTTT. It yields the protein CASSLAGISTGELFF.

This clone was detected once. The V and J genes are TRBV5-4 and TRBJ1-1, with 8 bases that match TRBD1. Per germline, CDR1 SGHNT and CDR2 YYREEE (reference sequence). CDR3 length equals 15 residues. V shed 7 bases, J shed 10 bases, and the junction held 18 bases outside the gene matches. The CDR3 bases are TGTGCCAGCGCACCAGGGGGCCCAGATGAGACGGGAGCTTTCTTT. Its protein product is CASAPGGPDETGAFF.

The rearrangement joins TRBV7-2 to TRBJ2-3, with a tentative D call TRBD2 (6 bases). Germline loops: CDR1 SGHTA, CDR2 FQGNSA. The CDR3 length is 15 residues. With 0 bases removed from V and 2 bases from J, the gap between germline ends came to 9 bases. CDR3 in DNA: TGTGCCAGCAGCTTAGCGGCGGGGAACACAGATACGCAGTATTTT. Protein product: CASSLAAGNTDTQYF.

V gene TRBV6-1 combines with J gene TRBJ2-7; D is uncertain. This CDR3 spans 15 amino acids. CDR1 is MNHNS, CDR2 SASEGT, per germline. V was shortened by 6 bases and J by 3 bases, with 18 bases between the two germline ends. CDR3 nucleotide sequence: TGTGCCAGCAGCTTGGAGTCCAGAGGTTTCTACGAGCAGTACTTC. Translating gives CASSLESRGFYEQYF.

The chain has TRBV27 and TRBJ2-7, with TRBD1 matching over 10 bases. CDR3 length: 19 amino acids. The germline V gene has CDR1 MNHEY and CDR2 SMNVEV (reference sequence). With 4 bases clipped from V and 2 bases from J, the junction kept 17 bases outside the gene matches. CDR3 in amino acids: CASSYGWRVGTGAPYEQYF. CDR3 nucleotides: TGTGCCAGCAGTTACGGGTGGAGGGTTGGGACAGGGGCCCCCTACGAGCAGTACTTC.

This chain links TRBV18 with TRBJ2-3; TRBD2 aligns across 8 bases. In germline, CDR1 is KGHSH, CDR2 LQKENI. The CDR3 is made up of 15 amino acids. V was clipped by 2 bases and J by 1 base; unmatched bases: 2. DNA of the CDR3: TGTGCCAGCTCACCAAGGCGGGGGGGCACAGATACGCAGTATTTT. As protein: CASSPRRGGTDTQYF. Variable domain in full (rest from reference TRBV18 and TRBJ2-3): NAGVMQNPRHLVRRRGQEARLRCSPMKGHSHVYWYRQLPEEGLKFMVYLQKENIIDESGMPKERFSAEFPKEGPSILRIQQVVRGDSAAYFCASSPRRGGTDTQYFGPGTRLTVL.

The chain has TRBV15 and TRBJ2-5; 8 bases are shared with TRBD2. The junction had 17 bases not matched to a gene; V was cut back by 5 bases and J by 3 bases. Germline CDR1 is LNHNV and CDR2 is YYDKDF (reference sequence). The CDR3 has 18 residues. The chain's CDR3 is CATSLPFLGGTRKETQYF. CDR3 coding DNA: TGTGCCACCAGCTTACCCTTCCTTGGGGGGACTAGGAAAGAGACCCAGTACTTC. Together with reference TRBV15 and TRBJ2-5, the CDR3 gives the full variable domain: DAMVIQNPRYQVTQFGKPVTLSCSQTLNHNVMYWYQQKSSQAPKLLFHYYDKDFNNEADTPDNFQSRRPNTSFCFLDIRSPGLGDTAMYLCATSLPFLGGTRKETQYFGPGTRLLVL.

The V and J genes are TRBV9 and TRBJ1-5, with D possibly being TRBD1 (5 bases). In germline, CDR1 is SGDLS, CDR2 YYNGEE. The V end lost 0 bases, the J end lost 8 bases, and 12 bases lay between the germline ends. This CDR3 contains 14 residues. DNA of the CDR3: TGTGCCAGCAGCGTAGCACAGGACGTGAAGCCCCAGCATTTT. Its protein is CASSVAQDVKPQHF.

This chain connects TRBV6-5 to TRBJ1-3; D call uncertain. The CDR3 is 14 amino acids. Looked up from germline, CDR1 is MNHEY and CDR2 is SVGAGI. With 5 bases removed from V and 2 bases from J, the gap between germline ends came to 10 bases. The CDR3 DNA sequence: TGTGCCAGCAGTCCCGCGCGGGCTGGAAACACCATATATTTT. It specifies CASSPARAGNTIYF.

This clone was detected only once. The V call is TRBV11-3, the J call TRBJ2-2; TRBD1 agrees at 8 bases. The CDR3 consists of 16 residues. Germline V lookup: CDR1 SGHNT, CDR2 YENEEA. The trim removed 6 bases at V and 2 bases at J, leaving 8 bases unmatched. DNA for the CDR3: TGTGCCAGCAGTCAAAGGACAGGGCTAAACACCGGGGAGCTGTTTTTT. Translated, it gives CASSQRTGLNTGELFF.

This clone has a handful of counts. V gene TRBV9 combines with J gene TRBJ1-4; D gene unclear. The V end lost 0 bases, the J end lost 7 bases, and 10 bases lay between the germline ends. The CDR3 is 14 residues long. The germline CDR1 and CDR2 sequences are SGDLS and YYNGEE. The CDR3: CASSVGTVGEKLFF. The DNA for the CDR3 is TGTGCCAGCAGCGTAGGGACTGTGGGTGAAAAACTGTTTTTT.

The chain is built from TRBV9 and TRBJ2-3, with 11 nucleotides matching TRBD2. CDR3 size: 16 residues. Trimming cost V 3 bases and J 4 bases; bases outside gene matches: 7. The germline V gene has CDR1 SGDLS and CDR2 YYNGEE. The CDR3 nucleotides are TGTGCCAGCAGCGCGACAGGACTAGCGGGTTCAGATACGCAGTATTTT. Residues: CASSATGLAGSDTQYF.

CDR3 sequence reads: CASSLPGSNYGYTF. The CDR3 DNA reads TGTGCCAGCAGTTTGCCCGGTTCTAACTATGGCTACACCTTC. This chain links TRBV28 with TRBJ1-2; D gene ambiguous. The V gene's germline CDR1 is MDHEN and CDR2 SYDVKM. Trimming pared 3 bases from V and 0 bases from J, leaving 8 bases between. The CDR3 loop spans 14 amino acids.

This sequence joins TRBV18 and TRBJ1-2, with 7 bases that match TRBD1. V was pared by 3 bases and J by 7 bases, with 8 bases of the junction left unmatched. Germline assignment: CDR1 KGHSH and CDR2 LQKENI. This CDR3 contains 14 residues. CDR3 in amino acids: CASSPGDRAAGYTF. For the CDR3, the DNA is TGTGCCAGCTCACCGGGCGACAGGGCCGCTGGCTACACCTTC.

This clone was observed a handful of times. The chain carries TRBV5-5 and TRBJ1-1; 7 bases align to TRBD1. The CDR3 sequence is 13 residues long. V shed 7 bases and J 9 bases; nucleotides not matched to a gene: 12. The germline gives CDR1 SGHKS, CDR2 YYEKEE (reference sequence). In DNA, the CDR3 is TGTGCCAGCGTACTCTCTCCGACAGGGAAAGCTTTCTTT. Its translation is CASVLSPTGKAFF.

For this clone: At one boundary the junction diverges from the germline segment, which might be a read error. The chain couples TRBV4-3 to TRBJ2-3; no clear D gene. The CDR3 covers 12 residues. The germline V gene encodes CDR1 LGHNA and CDR2 YSLEER. CDR3: CASSRSTDTQYF. In nucleotides, the CDR3 is TGCGCCAGCAGCCGAAGCACTGATACGCAGTATTTT.

V is TRBV19 and J is TRBJ1-5; D not certain. CDR1 and CDR2 (germline): LNHDA, SQIVND (reference sequence). The CDR3 is made up of 13 amino acids. Trimming shortened V by 3 bases and J by 5 bases, and 8 bases separated the two germline ends. In nucleotides, the CDR3 is TGTGCCAGTAGTATTGAGCAGGATCAGCCCCAGCATTTT. This gives the protein CASSIEQDQPQHF.

V usage is TRBV7-2 and J usage is TRBJ1-1; TRBD1 agrees at 10 bases. The germline CDR1 and CDR2 sequences are SGHTA and FQGNSA. This CDR3 is built from 15 residues. V was clipped by 2 bases and J by 5 bases; unmatched bases: 5. The CDR3 bases are TGTGCCAGCAGCTTATTGGGACAGGGGACGACTGAAGCTTTCTTT. Its translation is CASSLLGQGTTEAFF.

This clone has a handful of counts. The chain uses TRBV7-9 and TRBJ1-4; TRBD1 agrees at 9 bases. CDR1 and CDR2 (germline): SEHNR, FQNEAQ (reference sequence). This CDR3 has 15 amino acids. V dropped 1 base and J dropped 7; count of bases not matched to a gene: 4. The CDR3 region has the DNA TGTGCCAGCAGCTTAGACAGGGGGCTGCTTGAAAAACTGTTTTTT. Translating it yields CASSLDRGLLEKLFF.

CDR3 DNA sequence: TGTGCCAGCAGTTTATCGGTTCGGGGCGAGCAGTACTTC. Protein product: CASSLSVRGEQYF. The chain is built from TRBV27 and TRBJ2-7; the D gene is possibly TRBD2 (5 bases). Germline CDR1 is MNHEY and CDR2 is SMNVEV (reference sequence). The V and J ends lost 0 bases and 6 bases respectively, with 9 bases between them. The CDR3 sequence is 13 residues long.

This rearrangement joins TRBV7-8 to TRBJ2-2; 8 bases align to TRBD1. Germline V gives CDR1 SGHVS, CDR2 FQNEAQ. The CDR3 contains 17 residues. V shed 2 bases, J shed 6 bases, and the junction held 11 bases outside the gene matches. CDR3 loop: CASSLQGSRTGPGELFF. CDR3 DNA: TGTGCCAGCAGCTTACAGGGTAGTAGGACAGGGCCCGGGGAGCTGTTTTTT.